This TCR beta chain was documented in a study of control samples from healthy donors and cancer patients. Measured with immunoSEQ multiplex PCR; TCRdb has only the in-frame clones, and not every one. The data hold tens of thousands of clones, with 80% observed a single time. With 4 bases removed from V and 1 base from J, the gap between germline ends came to 7 bases. Germline CDR1 and CDR2: SGHAT and FQNNGV. The CDR3 is made up of 13 amino acids. The chain links TRBV11-2 to TRBJ2-5, with D possibly matching TRBD2 (5 bases). This TCR was recovered from a man between 65 and 85 years old in good health. The sequenced material came from blood. The CDR3 nucleotides read TGTGCCAGCAGCTACGGGATCCAAGAGACCCAGTACTTC. Amino acids: CASSYGIQETQYF.